This T cell receptor beta chain was observed in a study of identifying expanded T cells in peripheral blood. Method: immunoSEQ multiplex PCR; TCRdb's copy keeps in-frame clones and lacks some. Among roughly 100,000 clones listed, around 89% were seen once. Study findings and constraints: Across healthy donors, higher total template counts meant significantly greater two-week count variance.

About this clone: What it binds is not known.

The germline V gene encodes CDR1 GTSNPN and CDR2 SVGIG (reference sequence). V gave up 2 bases and J gave up 4 bases; unmatched junction bases: 7. The CDR3 contains 14 residues. This sequence joins TRBV30 and TRBJ1-2; 7 bases agree with TRBD1. Sequences were obtained from blood. This TCR came from a person aged 18 to 75 in good health. CDR3 nucleotides: TGTGCCTGGAGTAAACAGGGGCTCGTCTATGGCTACACCTTC. Protein product: CAWSKQGLVYGYTF.